The clone carrying this T cell receptor beta chain was seen a handful of times. Its antigen remains unidentified. Trimming took 2 bases from V and 0 from J, leaving 10 bases between them. This CDR3 contains 15 residues. From germline, CDR1 is MDHEN and CDR2 SYDVKM. The data are from a study of spatial heterogeneity in lung cancer. About the research overall: Fewer alpha-chain than beta-chain sequences were consistently detected. Notes on the study in general: TCRs found ubiquitously expanded in tumor appeared in blood more at resection than at follow-up.

As to time point: sample taken at primary tumor resection. No cell sorting; template was whole RNA from tumor, lung tissue or PBMC. Samples were obtained from about 75 donors, all untreated early-stage non-small cell lung cancer patients. TCRdb reanalysed the 5' RACE reads using MiXCR and keeps one entry per CDR3 protein. The sample carries approximately 47,000 distinct CDR3 sequences, less than 8.5% recorded once. This sequence was found in a female donor with early-stage non-small cell lung cancer. The rearrangement links TRBV28 to TRBJ2-5; weak D call: TRBD1 (6 bases). This sample comprised PBMCs, obtained at surgery. CDR3 sequence reads: CASSLIQGYQETQYF. DNA of the CDR3: TGTGCCAGCAGTTTAATCCAGGGGTACCAAGAGACCCAGTACTTC.